The clone carrying this TCR beta chain was counted a single time. Its specificity is unknown. Documented treatment: oral pan-JAK inhibitor, 5-10 mg twice daily. The V and J ends lost 8 bases and 2 bases respectively, with 12 bases between them. Germline V gene sequence: CDR1 SNHLY, CDR2 FYNNEI. The CDR3 has 13 amino acids. After isolation, RNA underwent reverse transcription to generate cDNA as the sequencing template. TCRdb keeps only in-frame clones here, not all; method: immunoSEQ multiplex PCR. The sample consists of under 150,000 clones, approximately 85% of them appearing once. This entry is derived from a study of CD8+ T cells in alopecia areata. Study-level points and caveats: For patients receiving tofacitinib, scalp clonality and expanded CD8+ clones among the top 100 significantly decreased. One nonresponder makes the tie between baseline CD8+ expansion and response uncertain.

The chain joins TRBV2 to TRBJ2-5, with D perhaps matching TRBD1 (5 bases). The material was CD8+ T cells sorted from blood, obtained at week 4, from a patient treated with tofacitinib. The receptor was isolated from a human donor with alopecia areata. The CDR3 nucleotides read TGTGCCAGCTGGAGAGACAGACAAGAGACCCAGTACTTC. Its protein product is CASWRDRQETQYF.